This TCR beta chain was recorded in a study of spatial heterogeneity in lung cancer. Study-wide results and caveats: Circulating ubiquitous expanded tumor TCRs were observed more frequently at resection than at follow-up.

Germline V lookup: CDR1 SGHRS, CDR2 YFSETQ. V lost 1 base and J lost 2, with 6 bases in between. The CDR3 is 13 residues long. This clonotype was detected ten times or more. The target antigen is unknown. Time point specified: sample taken at primary tumor resection. There were 65 or so donors, all of them untreated patients with early-stage non-small cell lung cancer. Whole RNA from tumor, nontumor lung or frozen PBMC was sequenced unsorted. Unique molecular identifiers tagged every individual TCR cDNA molecule. One entry per CDR3 protein results from TCRdb running MiXCR on the 5' RACE reads. The sample yields tens of thousands of distinct CDR3 sequences, roughly 7.2% seen once.

Sequenced here: PBMCs, sampled at surgery. This TCR was sampled from a male donor with early-stage non-small cell lung cancer. The chain employs TRBV5-1 and TRBJ1-2; D uncertain. CDR3 nucleotide sequence: TGCGCCAGCAGCTTGAGCCAGAACTATGGCTACACCTTC. This translates into CASSLSQNYGYTF.